This T cell receptor beta chain stems from a study of molecular identifiers for immune sequencing clone quantification. MiXCR was run by TCRdb on the PCR reads, yielding one entry per CDR3 protein. The sample holds about 65,000 distinct CDR3 sequences; 15% to 20% are singletons and the top ten take around 1.6%. The clonotype originates from a human donor in good health. Some libraries in this study had Jurkat cell RNA spiked in. Sequenced input: naive CD8+ T cells from blood, with Jurkat cell RNA spiked in. Subset described: FACS-sorted CD8+CD4-CCR7+CD45RA+ naive T cells.

CDR3 nucleotides: TGCAGTGCTAGGATACTAGGGCATTCCTACAATGAGCAGTTCTTC. Residues: CSARILGHSYNEQFF. The J gene is TRBJ2-1, the V gene TRBV20-1; a weak D match, TRBD2 (5 bases). The CDR3 loop spans 15 amino acids. V gave up 3 bases and J gave up 1 base, with 13 bases separating them. CDR1 is DFQATT, CDR2 SNEGSKA, per germline (reference sequence).